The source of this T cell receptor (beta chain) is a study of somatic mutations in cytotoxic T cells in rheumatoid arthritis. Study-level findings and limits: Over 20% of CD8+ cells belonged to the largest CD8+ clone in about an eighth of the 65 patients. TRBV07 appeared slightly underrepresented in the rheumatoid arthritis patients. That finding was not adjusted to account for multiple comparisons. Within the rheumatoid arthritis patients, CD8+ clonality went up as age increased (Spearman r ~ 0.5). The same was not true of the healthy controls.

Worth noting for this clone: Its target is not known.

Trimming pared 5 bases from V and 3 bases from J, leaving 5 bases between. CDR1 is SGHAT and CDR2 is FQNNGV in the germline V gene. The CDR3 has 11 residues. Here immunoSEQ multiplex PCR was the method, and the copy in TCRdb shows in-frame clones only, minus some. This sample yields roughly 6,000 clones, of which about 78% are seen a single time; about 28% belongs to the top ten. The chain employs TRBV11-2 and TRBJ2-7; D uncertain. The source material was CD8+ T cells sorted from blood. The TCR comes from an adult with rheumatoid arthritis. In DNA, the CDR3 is TGTGCCAGCAGCACCGGCTACGAGCAGTACTTC. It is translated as CASSTGYEQYF.